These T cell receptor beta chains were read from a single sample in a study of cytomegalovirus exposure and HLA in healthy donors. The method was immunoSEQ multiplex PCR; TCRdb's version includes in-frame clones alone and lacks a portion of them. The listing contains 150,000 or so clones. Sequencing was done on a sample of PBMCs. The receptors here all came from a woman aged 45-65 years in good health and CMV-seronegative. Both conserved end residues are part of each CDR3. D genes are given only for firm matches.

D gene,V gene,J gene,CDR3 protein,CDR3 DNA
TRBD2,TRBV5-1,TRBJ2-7,CASSLEPSGSSYEQYF,TGCGCCAGCAGCTTGGAACCTAGCGGGTCTTCCTACGAGCAGTACTTC
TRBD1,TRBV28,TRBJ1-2,CASSIGSNPFIQGAINYGYTF,TGTGCCAGCAGCATCGGCTCGAACCCATTTATTCAGGGGGCGATCAACTATGGCTACACCTTC
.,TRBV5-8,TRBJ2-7,CASSLHHYEQYF,TGTGCCAGCAGCTTGCATCACTACGAGCAGTACTTC
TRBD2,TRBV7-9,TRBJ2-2,CASSRLAGFPGELFF,TGTGCCAGCAGCCGTCTAGCGGGATTTCCCGGGGAGCTGTTTTTT
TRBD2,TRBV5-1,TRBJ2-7,CASSLLAGGYEQYF,TGCGCCAGCAGCCTACTAGCGGGAGGGTACGAGCAGTACTTC
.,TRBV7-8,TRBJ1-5,CASSLGRGRGNQPQHF,TGTGCCAGCAGCTTAGGCAGGGGTAGGGGCAATCAGCCCCAGCATTTT
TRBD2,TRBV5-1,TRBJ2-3,CASGNGLKRGWGTDTQYF,TGCGCCAGCGGAAATGGGTTGAAGCGGGGTTGGGGCACAGATACGCAGTATTTT
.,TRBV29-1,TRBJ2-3,CSVEGQGIITDTQYF,TGCAGCGTTGAAGGGCAGGGGATAATCACAGATACGCAGTATTTT
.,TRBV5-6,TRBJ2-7,CASSLTGPEQYF,TGTGCCAGCAGCTTGACAGGGCCCGAGCAGTACTTC
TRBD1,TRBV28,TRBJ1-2,CASSLGTGHGYTF,TGTGCCAGCAGTTTAGGGACAGGCCATGGCTACACCTTC
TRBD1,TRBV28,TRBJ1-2,CASRTGYGYTF,TGTGCCAGCCGGACAGGCTATGGCTACACCTTC
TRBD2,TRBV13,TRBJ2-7,CASSSTGLANEQYF,TGTGCCAGCAGCTCTACGGGACTAGCCAACGAGCAGTACTTC
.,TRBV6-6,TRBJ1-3,CASSPDISSGNTIYF,TGTGCCAGCAGTCCGGACATTAGCTCTGGAAACACCATATATTTT
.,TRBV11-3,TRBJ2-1,CASSLVAGSNEQFF,TGTGCCAGCAGCTTAGTTGCAGGGTCCAATGAGCAGTTCTTC
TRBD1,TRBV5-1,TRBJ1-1,CASSLGGRGDTEAFF,TGCGCCAGCAGCTTGGGGGGCAGGGGGGACACTGAAGCTTTCTTT
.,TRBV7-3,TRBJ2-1,CASSFGGSAYNEQFF,TGTGCCAGCAGCTTCGGAGGCTCCGCGTACAATGAGCAGTTCTTC
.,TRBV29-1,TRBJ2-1,CSVERSSYNEQFF,TGCAGCGTTGAGAGGAGCTCCTACAATGAGCAGTTCTTC
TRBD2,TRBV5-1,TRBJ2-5,CASSLDRRLAGGYQETQYF,TGCGCCAGCAGCTTGGATCGGAGACTAGCGGGGGGATACCAAGAGACCCAGTACTTC
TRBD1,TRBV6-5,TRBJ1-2,CASSYGRGTGAHGYTF,TGTGCCAGCAGTTACGGACGGGGGACAGGGGCTCATGGCTACACCTTC
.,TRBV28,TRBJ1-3,CASSFGGGNSGNTIYF,TGTGCCAGCAGCTTTGGCGGGGGCAATTCCGGAAACACCATATATTTT
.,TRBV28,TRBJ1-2,CASSPPGREPTYGYTF,TGTGCCAGCAGTCCTCCAGGGAGGGAGCCAACCTATGGCTACACCTTC
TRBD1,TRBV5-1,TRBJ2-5,CASSLLGTGVETQYF,TGCGCCAGCAGCTTGCTGGGGACAGGGGTAGAGACCCAGTACTTC
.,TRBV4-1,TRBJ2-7,CASSQDRISSYEQYF,TGCGCCAGCAGCCAAGACAGAATTTCCTCCTACGAGCAGTACTTC
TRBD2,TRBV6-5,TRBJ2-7,CASSATSGRTSEQYF,TGTGCCAGCAGTGCTACTAGCGGGAGGACGAGCGAGCAGTACTTC
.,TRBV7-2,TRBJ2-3,CASSLGTGRDTQYF,TGTGCCAGCAGCCTCGGGACTGGTAGGGATACGCAGTATTTT
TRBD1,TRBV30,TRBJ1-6,CAWSVQGGFNSPLHF,TGTGCCTGGAGTGTACAGGGGGGCTTTAATTCACCCCTCCACTTT
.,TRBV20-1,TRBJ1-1,CSARQFEAFF,TGCAGTGCACGACAGTTTGAAGCTTTCTTT
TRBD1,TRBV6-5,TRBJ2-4,CASSYGTGVPKNIQYF,TGTGCCAGCAGTTACGGGACAGGGGTACCCAAAAACATTCAGTACTTC
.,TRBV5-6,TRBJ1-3,CASSLNMGASGNTIYF,TGTGCCAGCAGCTTGAACATGGGGGCCTCTGGAAACACCATATATTTT
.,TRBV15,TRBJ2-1,CATSRDLLNNEQFF,TGTGCCACCAGCAGAGACCTGTTAAACAATGAGCAGTTCTTC
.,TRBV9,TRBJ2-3,CASSTRSWVVGRVGTDTQYF,TGTGCCAGCAGCACCCGGAGCTGGGTGGTTGGAAGAGTGGGCACAGATACGCAGTATTTT
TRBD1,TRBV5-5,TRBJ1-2,CASSLRTGGVYGYTF,TGTGCCAGCAGCTTACGAACAGGGGGAGTCTATGGCTACACCTTC
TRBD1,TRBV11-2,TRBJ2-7,CASSPYRQGLYEQYF,TGTGCCAGCAGCCCCTACCGACAGGGTCTCTACGAGCAGTACTTC
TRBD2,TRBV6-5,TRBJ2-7,CASSYGTSAYEQYF,TGTGCCAGCAGTTACGGGACTAGCGCCTACGAGCAGTACTTC
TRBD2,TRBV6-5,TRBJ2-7,CASRFKGGTREQYF,TGTGCCAGCAGATTTAAGGGAGGGACTCGAGAGCAGTACTTC
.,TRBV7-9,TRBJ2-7,CASSLRSEQYF,TGTGCCAGCAGCTTAAGGAGCGAGCAGTACTTC
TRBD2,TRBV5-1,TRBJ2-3,CASSLETSGMGDTQYF,TGCGCCAGCAGCTTGGAAACTAGCGGGATGGGAGATACGCAGTATTTT
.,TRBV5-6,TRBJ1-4,CASSGQSNEKLFF,TGTGCCAGCAGCGGACAGTCTAATGAAAAACTGTTTTTT
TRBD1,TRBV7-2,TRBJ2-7,CASSPLVRGTPYEQYF,TGTGCCAGCAGCCCGCTCGTCAGGGGGACCCCCTACGAGCAGTACTTC
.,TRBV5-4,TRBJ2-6,CASSLWSTGANVLTF,TGTGCCAGCAGCTTGTGGTCTACTGGGGCCAACGTCCTGACTTTC
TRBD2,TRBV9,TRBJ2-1,CASSVGPAGEGNEQFF,TGTGCCAGCAGCGTAGGCCCCGCGGGAGAGGGCAATGAGCAGTTCTTC
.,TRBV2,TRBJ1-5,CASRLQGYGDQPQHF,TGTGCCAGCAGGCTACAGGGTTACGGGGATCAGCCCCAGCATTTT
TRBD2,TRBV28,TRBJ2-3,CASKQSAGGNWDTQYF,TGTGCCAGCAAACAGTCGGCGGGGGGAAACTGGGATACGCAGTATTTT
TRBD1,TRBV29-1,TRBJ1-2,CSAVTGTDYGYTF,TGCAGCGCAGTGACAGGGACGGACTATGGCTACACCTTC
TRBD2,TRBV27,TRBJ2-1,CASRGTSWFF,TGTGCCAGCAGGGGGACTAGTTGGTTCTTC
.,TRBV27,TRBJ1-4,CASSPRRGTNEKLFF,TGTGCCAGCAGTCCTCGGAGGGGAACTAATGAAAAACTGTTTTTT
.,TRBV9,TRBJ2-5,CASSAGGPSEETQYF,TGTGCCAGCAGCGCAGGAGGGCCATCTGAGGAGACCCAGTACTTC
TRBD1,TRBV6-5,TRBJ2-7,CASSSSDRGYEQYF,TGTGCCAGCAGTTCATCGGACAGGGGGTACGAGCAGTACTTC
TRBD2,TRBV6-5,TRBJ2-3,CASSPSAGELYTQYF,TGTGCCAGCAGTCCCTCAGCGGGAGAGCTATATACGCAGTATTTT
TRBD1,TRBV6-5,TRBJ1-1,CASRSGTDEIEAFF,TGTGCCAGCAGGTCCGGGACAGATGAAATTGAAGCTTTCTTT
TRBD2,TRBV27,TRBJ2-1,CASSLSWVRASGREDNEQFF,TGTGCCAGCAGTTTATCTTGGGTGAGGGCTAGCGGGAGGGAAGACAATGAGCAGTTCTTC
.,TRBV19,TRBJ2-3,CATGGDSYTDTQYF,TGTGCCACCGGGGGGGACAGCTACACAGATACGCAGTATTTT
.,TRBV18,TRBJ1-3,CASSPVGGNTIYF,TGTGCCAGCTCACCAGTCGGTGGAAACACCATATATTTT
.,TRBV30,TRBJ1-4,CAWRRVGEKLFF,TGTGCCTGGAGGAGGGTTGGTGAAAAACTGTTTTTT
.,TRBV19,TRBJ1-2,CASSMVRGGYTF,TGTGCCAGTAGTATGGTAAGGGGTGGCTACACCTTC
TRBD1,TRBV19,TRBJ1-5,CASSHRGRVLNQPQHF,TGTGCCAGTAGCCACAGGGGGCGCGTTCTCAATCAGCCCCAGCATTTT
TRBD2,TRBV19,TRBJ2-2,CASSLTSGGNYVDTGELFF,TGTGCCAGTAGTCTGACTAGCGGGGGTAATTATGTTGACACCGGGGAGCTGTTTTTT
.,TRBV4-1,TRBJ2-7,CASSQDPYYEQYF,TGCGCCAGCAGCCAAGACCCCTATTACGAGCAGTACTTC
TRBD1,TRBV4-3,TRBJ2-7,CASSRGTGGTYEQYF,TGCGCCAGCAGCCGAGGGACAGGGGGCACCTACGAGCAGTACTTC